Listed here are 25 T cell receptor beta chains from one sample, sequenced in a study of regulatory T cells in long-lasting Graves disease. Arm-PCR of CDR3 regions and iRepertoire HTBI primers were the basis on which TCR beta libraries were built. MiXCR, applied by TCRdb to the multiplex PCR reads, yields one record per CDR3 protein. Of under 500,000 distinct CDR3 sequences in the sample, around 20% were seen once. The time point: persistent/refractory GD, antithyroid drugs over 5 years with positive TRAb. PBMC-extracted RNA yielded the TCR library. Sequencing was performed on peripheral blood mononuclear cells (PBMCs), taken when the disease was refractory, from a patient treated with antithyroid drugs. The receptors were gathered from a female donor with Graves disease.

The V call is TRBV27, the J call TRBJ1-1; TRBD1 agrees at 10 bases. This CDR3 has 17 amino acids. CDR1 and CDR2 (germline): MNHEY, SMNVEV (reference sequence). Trimming took 6 bases from V and 3 from J; bases not matched to a gene: 13. The DNA of the CDR3 is TGTGCCAGCAGCCGTAACCCGGGACAGGGGATTGACACTGAAGCTTTCTTT. It yields the protein CASSRNPGQGIDTEAFF.

The chain recombines TRBV30 with TRBJ2-7; weak D call: TRBD1 (5 bases). V was clipped by 0 bases and J by 2 bases, with 11 bases between them. Germline V lookup: CDR1 GTSNPN, CDR2 SVGIG (reference sequence). The CDR3 totals 14 residues. The chain's CDR3 is CAWSVLQGAYEQYF. CDR3 coding DNA: TGTGCCTGGAGTGTACTGCAGGGCGCCTACGAGCAGTACTTC.

The CDR3 nucleotides are TGTGCCAGCAGTTACTCCCTCACTAGCGGGAGCTACAATGAGCAGTTCTTC. Amino acid sequence: CASSYSLTSGSYNEQFF. The rearrangement joins TRBV6-2 or TRBV6-3 to TRBJ2-1, with 11 positions matching TRBD2. The V segment lost 0 bases and the J segment 3 bases; nucleotides outside the gene matches: 4. The CDR3 sequence is 17 residues long. Looked up from germline, CDR1 is MNHEY and CDR2 is SVGEGT.

This chain connects TRBV6-1 to TRBJ2-7; 8 nucleotides align to TRBD2. The V gene's germline CDR1 is MNHNS and CDR2 SASEGT. This CDR3 has 15 amino acids. After removal of 3 bases from V and 7 bases from J, the junction contained 11 bases not matched to a gene. The CDR3 sequence: CASSDPRREAGEQYF. The CDR3 region has the DNA TGTGCCAGCAGTGATCCCCGGCGGGAGGCGGGAGAGCAGTACTTC.

The V and J genes are TRBV7-3 and TRBJ2-2, with 10 bases lining up with TRBD2. V lost 4 bases and J lost 7; bases outside the gene matches: 9. Germline CDR1 SGHTA, CDR2 FQGTGA. The CDR3 extends over 16 amino acids. The CDR3 is CASSSSGSVIGGELFF. For the CDR3, the DNA is TGTGCCAGCAGCTCTAGCGGGAGTGTTATTGGCGGGGAGCTGTTTTTT.

V gene TRBV9 combines with J gene TRBJ1-2, with D possibly TRBD1 on 5 matching bases. CDR1 is SGDLS and CDR2 is YYNGEE in the germline V gene. V lost 3 bases, J lost 7 bases, and 13 bases lay in between. The length of the CDR3 is 13 residues. The CDR3, as DNA: TGTGCCAGCAGCGCAACTCAGGGCGCTGGCTACACCTTC. Translating it yields CASSATQGAGYTF.

Ten or more counts support this clonotype. The chain combines TRBV7-2 with TRBJ1-2; D is unresolved. Germline V lookup: CDR1 SGHTA, CDR2 FQGNSA. The V end lost 1 base, the J end lost 3 bases, and 9 bases lay between the germline ends. The CDR3 loop spans 14 amino acids. CDR3 loop: CASSLDGFDYGYTF. CDR3 coding DNA: TGTGCCAGCAGCTTAGATGGATTCGACTATGGCTACACCTTC.

This sequence joins TRBV27 and TRBJ1-5, with a possible D match to TRBD1 (6 bases). This CDR3 contains 15 residues. Between the trimmed V and J ends, which lost 0 bases and 5 bases, there was a span of 11 bases. Germline-derived CDR1 and CDR2 are MNHEY and SMNVEV (reference sequence). The DNA for the CDR3 is TGTGCCAGCAGTTTATCAAGGGGGGCTCATCAGCCCCAGCATTTT. Amino acids: CASSLSRGAHQPQHF.

The chain uses TRBV5-6 and TRBJ1-6; 10 nucleotides match TRBD1. Germline CDR1 and CDR2: SGHDT and YYEEEE. V gave up 3 bases and J gave up 13 bases; unmatched junction bases: 16. CDR3 length: 17 amino acids. CDR3 protein: CASSWLRGQGPQAPLHF. CDR3 DNA: TGTGCCAGCAGCTGGCTTAGGGGACAGGGGCCCCAGGCGCCCCTCCACTTT.

This clonotype appeared once. The chain links TRBV9 to TRBJ2-7; D is possibly TRBD1 or TRBD2 (5 bases each). Germline assignment: CDR1 SGDLS and CDR2 YYNGEE. This CDR3 comprises 15 residues. The V end was cut by 0 bases, the J end by 3 bases, with 13 bases between. CDR3: CASSVGGTDYYEQYF. Written as DNA, the CDR3 is TGTGCCAGCAGCGTAGGGGGGACGGATTACTACGAGCAGTACTTC.

This clonotype was detected many times. The CDR3 coding sequence is TGTGCCTGGAGTGTAATGGATAGCAATCAGCCCCAGCATTTT. Its translation is CAWSVMDSNQPQHF. The chain joins TRBV30 to TRBJ1-5; unclear D gene. V was clipped by 0 bases and J by 0 bases, with 6 bases between them. The CDR3 spans 14 residues. The germline gives CDR1 GTSNPN, CDR2 SVGIG (reference sequence).

This clonotype was detected ten times or more. The rearrangement links TRBV7-2 to TRBJ2-7; TRBD2 matches at 7 bases. The CDR3 contains 15 residues. Germline V CDR1 and CDR2: SGHTA, FQGNSA. V was pared by 3 bases and J by 1 base, with 6 bases of the junction left unmatched. CDR3 region: CASSLAAGSSYEQYF. The CDR3 bases are TGTGCCAGCAGCTTGGCAGCGGGAAGTTCCTACGAGCAGTACTTC.

This clonotype was counted many times. The genes are TRBV30 and TRBJ1-5; D is possibly TRBD1 (5 bases). CDR1 and CDR2 (germline): GTSNPN, SVGIG (reference sequence). CDR3 length: 15 amino acids. V dropped 0 bases and J dropped 4 bases, with 13 bases sitting between them. In nucleotides, the CDR3 is TGTGCCTGGAGTGTAGGACCTAGGGGTAATCAGCCCCAGCATTTT. Translating it yields CAWSVGPRGNQPQHF.

Of note for this clonotype: At one end, the junction sequence differs from germline, possibly due to a read error. The gene calls are TRBV20-1 and TRBJ2-2; D ambiguous. Germline V lookup: CDR1 DFQATT, CDR2 SNEGSKA (reference sequence). The CDR3 loop spans 15 amino acids. The chain's CDR3 is CSARDMDRNAGELFF. CDR3 DNA sequence: TGCAGTGCTAGAGATATGGACCGGAACGCCGGGGAGCTGTTTTTT.

This clonotype appeared many times. This chain links TRBV7-2 with TRBJ2-7; D may be TRBD2 (6 bases). Germline assignment: CDR1 SGHTA and CDR2 FQGNSA. The CDR3 loop spans 13 amino acids. V was shortened by 5 bases and J by 2 bases, with 10 bases between the two germline ends. This CDR3 is CASSLGTAYEQYF. The CDR3 DNA sequence: TGTGCCAGCAGCCTCGGGACTGCCTACGAGCAGTACTTC.

In its sample, this clonotype was seen a few times. The chain carries TRBV20-1 and TRBJ2-7, with a possible D match to TRBD1 (5 bases). The CDR3 covers 13 residues. Trimming left V 6 bases short and J 3 bases short, with 15 bases between. Germline CDR1 and CDR2: DFQATT and SNEGSKA (reference sequence). The CDR3 is CSALAGPDYEQYF. The CDR3 DNA follows: TGCAGTGCCCTCGCAGGGCCCGACTACGAGCAGTACTTC.

V gene TRBV19 combines with J gene TRBJ1-1; TRBD1 matches 7 bases. Germline V gives CDR1 LNHDA, CDR2 SQIVND (reference sequence). Trimming removed 3 bases from V and 3 bases from J; junction bases left unmatched: 7. The CDR3 length is 15 residues. CDR3 protein: CASSIRGGGDTEAFF. Here the CDR3 DNA reads TGTGCCAGTAGTATTCGGGGAGGGGGCGACACTGAAGCTTTCTTT.

Many counts were recorded for this clonotype. The chain recombines TRBV12-3 or TRBV12-4 with TRBJ2-5; 7 bases line up with TRBD2. The V gene end was trimmed by 0 bases and the J gene end by 1 base; junction bases not matched to a gene: 5. This CDR3 is 16 amino acids long. The CDR3 nucleotides are TGTGCCAGCAGTTTAGCGGGAGGGCCTCTCCAAGAGACCCAGTACTTC. This translates into CASSLAGGPLQETQYF.

This clonotype has a handful of counts. The chain is built from TRBV19 and TRBJ1-2; D gene uncertain. CDR1 is LNHDA and CDR2 is SQIVND in the germline V gene (reference sequence). The CDR3 consists of 15 residues. V dropped 7 bases and J dropped 8 bases, with 23 bases sitting between them. CDR3 bases: TGTGCCAGTACCCCCCACTCGGCGGCTCTCGGGGGCTACACCTTC. Its translation: CASTPHSAALGGYTF.

The genes are TRBV5-1 and TRBJ2-5; D unresolved. The CDR3 loop spans 14 amino acids. Germline lookup yields CDR1 SGHRS and CDR2 YFSETQ. V lost 4 bases to trimming and J lost 5 bases, with 15 bases between them. The CDR3 region is CASSATPLSETQYF. The CDR3 DNA is TGCGCCAGCAGCGCGACACCGCTAAGTGAGACCCAGTACTTC.

V is TRBV20-1 and J is TRBJ1-2, with D perhaps matching TRBD1 (5 bases). The CDR3 extends over 14 amino acids. The germline V gene encodes CDR1 DFQATT and CDR2 SNEGSKA (reference sequence). Trimming removed 3 bases from V and 4 bases from J, with 15 bases in between. In DNA form, the CDR3 reads TGCAGTGCTAGCAGCGGGGGTAGTTCCTATGGCTACACCTTC. Translated, it gives CSASSGGSSYGYTF.

The chain is built from TRBV5-5 and TRBJ1-5, with 8 bases matching TRBD1. J was trimmed by 3 bases and V by 0 bases; bases with no gene match: 5. Germline V gene sequence: CDR1 SGHKS, CDR2 YYEKEE (reference sequence). The CDR3 consists of 16 residues. CDR3 protein: CASSLDPGQVNQPQHF. In DNA, the CDR3 is TGTGCCAGCAGCTTGGACCCGGGACAGGTCAATCAGCCCCAGCATTTT.

This clonotype was picked up a small number of times. This chain connects TRBV20-1 to TRBJ1-6; perhaps TRBD1 as D (5 bases). Germline assignment: CDR1 DFQATT and CDR2 SNEGSKA (reference sequence). The CDR3 consists of 16 residues. V dropped 6 bases and J dropped 2 bases, with 17 bases sitting between them. CDR3 sequence (DNA): TGCAGTGCAAAGAGGGCAGGGATGGCCTATAATTCACCCCTCCACTTT. It specifies CSAKRAGMAYNSPLHF.

This chain joins TRBV6-1 and TRBJ1-5; tentative D call: TRBD1 (6 bases). Germline CDR1 reads MNHNS; CDR2 reads SASEGT. Between the trimmed V and J ends, which lost 10 bases and 2 bases, there was a span of 15 bases. The CDR3 covers 14 residues. CDR3 loop: CATARGAGNQPQHF. In DNA form, the CDR3 reads TGTGCCACTGCTCGGGGGGCGGGCAATCAGCCCCAGCATTTT.

The V gene is TRBV3-1, the J gene TRBJ2-1; TRBD2 agrees at 10 bases. The CDR3 runs 15 residues. CDR1 is LGHDT, CDR2 YNNKEL, per germline (reference sequence). Losses at the gene ends were 10 bases for V and 3 bases for J; bases not matched to a gene: 9. As DNA, the CDR3 is TGTGCCACCAGGGCTAGCGGGAGCTACTACAATGAGCAGTTCTTC. It is translated as CATRASGSYYNEQFF.